This T cell receptor (beta chain) was obtained from a study of T cells after yellow fever vaccination. TCRdb ran MiXCR on the 5' RACE reads and lists one entry per CDR3 protein. The sample consists of under 150,000 distinct CDR3 sequences, roughly 8% of them appearing once. Germline CDR1 and CDR2: MNHEY and SVGAGI. The CDR3 sequence is 16 residues long. Trimming took 2 bases from V and 2 from J, leaving 10 bases between them. This clonotype showed up many times. The TCR was taken from a man under 40 who received the YFV17D yellow fever vaccine. The rearrangement uses TRBV6-5 and TRBJ2-6, with D tentatively TRBD1 (6 bases). The sequencing here drew on CD4+ T cells sorted from PBMCs, taken 5 days after the yellow fever booster vaccination. CDR3 region: CASSYTGSPGANVLTF. The CDR3 region has the DNA TGTGCCAGCAGTTACACAGGGAGCCCTGGGGCCAACGTCCTGACTTTC.